These 12 T cell receptor beta chains came from one sample sequenced in a study of blood T cell repertoires in COVID-19. Libraries were prepared by immunoSEQ multiplex PCR; TCRdb keeps only in-frame clonotypes and omits some of them. The sample includes about 83,000 clones, over 85% of them seen just once. Sequencing was carried out using peripheral blood. Every receptor here comes from an elderly woman with active or convalescent COVID-19.

The rearrangement joins TRBV7-8 to TRBJ2-3, with TRBD2 as a possible D gene (6 bases). Trimming pared 5 bases from V and 6 bases from J, leaving 18 bases between. The CDR3 is 15 residues long. Germline assignment: CDR1 SGHVS and CDR2 FQNEAQ. The CDR3 is CASSRAGPTGDTQYF. The CDR3 DNA reads TGTGCCAGCAGCCGAGCGGGTCCGACGGGGGATACGCAGTATTTT.

J is TRBJ2-7 and V is TRBV19, with 10 bases identical to TRBD1. The CDR3 runs to 15 residues. Per germline, CDR1 LNHDA and CDR2 SQIVND (reference sequence). The trim removed 6 bases at V and 0 bases at J, leaving 5 bases unmatched. The CDR3 spells CASSRRTGGSYEQYF. The CDR3 DNA reads as TGTGCCAGTAGCCGAAGGACAGGGGGCTCCTACGAGCAGTACTTC. Full variable domain (outside the CDR3, taken from reference TRBV19 and TRBJ2-7): DGGITQSPKYLFRKEGQNVTLSCEQNLNHDAMYWYRQDPGQGLRLIYYSQIVNDFQKGDIAEGYSVSREKKESFPLTVTSAQKNPTAFYLCASSRRTGGSYEQYFGPGTRLTVT.

This chain links TRBV19 with TRBJ2-2; maybe TRBD1 (6 bases). The germline V and J ends were trimmed by 6 bases and 2 bases, with 16 bases remaining between them. CDR3 size: 16 residues. Germline V gene data show CDR1 as LNHDA and CDR2 as SQIVND (reference sequence). The CDR3 bases are TGTGCCAGTAGATACTGGACAGAACTTAACACCGGGGAGCTGTTTTTT. Translating gives CASRYWTELNTGELFF.

This chain joins TRBV7-2 and TRBJ2-2; 8 positions match TRBD2. This CDR3 spans 13 amino acids. Germline loops: CDR1 SGHTA, CDR2 FQGNSA. The V and J ends lost 7 bases and 6 bases, in that order; junction bases with no gene match: 4. The CDR3 loop is CASTIGGAGELFF. CDR3 in DNA: TGTGCCAGCACAATCGGGGGGGCCGGGGAGCTGTTTTTT.

The rearrangement links TRBV4-3 to TRBJ2-2; D perhaps matches TRBD2 (6 bases). Trimming removed 0 bases at V and 2 bases at J, with 13 bases between. There are 17 residues in the CDR3. CDR1 is LGHNA and CDR2 is YSLEER in the germline V gene. The CDR3 nucleotides are TGCGCCAGCAGCCAAGATGTTGCTAGCGCAAACACCGGGGAGCTGTTTTTT. This gives the protein CASSQDVASANTGELFF.

V usage is TRBV10-3 and J usage is TRBJ1-5; 8 bases are a match to TRBD1. This CDR3 is built from 15 residues. The V gene's germline CDR1 is ENHRY and CDR2 SYGVKD. V was pared by 0 bases and J by 2 bases, with 0 bases of the junction left unmatched. The CDR3 loop reads CAISESTGGNQPQHF. The CDR3 DNA reads TGTGCCATCAGTGAGTCGACAGGGGGCAATCAGCCCCAGCATTTT.

The chain carries TRBV6-6 and TRBJ1-2; 7 bases are a match to TRBD1. The CDR3 runs 16 residues. CDR1 and CDR2 from the germline V gene are MNHNY and SVGAGI (reference sequence). J gave up 1 base and V 2 bases, and 7 bases lay outside the gene matches. The CDR3 loop is CASSYTPTGFNYGYTF. The DNA of the CDR3 is TGTGCCAGCAGTTACACCCCGACAGGGTTTAACTATGGCTACACCTTC.

The chain is built from TRBV3-1 (or the pseudogene TRBV3-2) and TRBJ2-2, with 8 positions matching TRBD1. There are 15 residues in the CDR3. CDR1 is LGHDT, CDR2 YNNKEL, per germline (reference sequence). The junction had 10 bases not matched to a gene; V was cut back by 10 bases and J by 3 bases. The CDR3: CATTTGQGYTGELFF. The CDR3 DNA follows: TGTGCCACCACAACCGGACAGGGATACACCGGGGAGCTGTTTTTT.

The genes are TRBV3-1 (or the pseudogene TRBV3-2) and TRBJ2-1; no definite D call. CDR1 and CDR2 (germline): LGHDT, YNNKEL (reference sequence). The V gene lost 4 bases and the J gene lost 6 bases, with 7 bases spanning the gap. CDR3 length: 12 residues. The CDR3 DNA reads TGTGCCAGCAGCCCTCTCGGCAATGAGCAGTTCTTC. This codes for CASSPLGNEQFF.

V gene TRBV28 combines with J gene TRBJ2-6; TRBD1 aligns across 9 bases. Germline CDR1 reads MDHEN; CDR2 reads SYDVKM. V dropped 5 bases and J dropped 0; count of bases not matched to a gene: 11. The CDR3 runs to 19 residues. The CDR3 DNA sequence: TGTGCCAGCAGTCGGCCATCGGGACAGGGCTTCTCTGGGGCCAACGTCCTGACTTTC. Its translation: CASSRPSGQGFSGANVLTF.

The V and J genes are TRBV5-1 and TRBJ2-2; possibly TRBD1 for D (6 bases). Trimming removed 2 bases at V and 5 bases at J, with 10 bases between. The CDR3 covers 14 residues. Germline values: CDR1 SGHRS, CDR2 YFSETQ. In nucleotides, the CDR3 is TGCGCCAGCAGCTTCAGGGGTGAAACCGGGGAGCTGTTTTTT. Protein: CASSFRGETGELFF.

J is TRBJ2-2 and V is TRBV4-3, with a possible D match to TRBD2 (6 bases). CDR3 length equals 16 residues. Trimming took off 1 base at V and 4 bases at J, with 13 bases between the two ends. From germline, CDR1 is LGHNA and CDR2 YSLEER. CDR3 coding DNA: TGCGCCAGCAGCCAAGGCGGGGATTTGAGCACCGGGGAGCTGTTTTTT. It encodes CASSQGGDLSTGELFF.